The T cell receptor (beta chain) described here comes from a study of neurological immune-mediated disorders. Notes on the study in general: There was no association between the multiple sclerosis repertoire cluster and any clinical or MRI feature.

This clonotype came up many times. Its target is unknown. The cDNA was synthesized by 5'RACE incorporating 10-nucleotide random UMIs. From the 5' RACE reads, TCRdb called clonotypes with MiXCR, one entry per CDR3 protein. There are around 69,000 distinct CDR3 sequences in the sample; nearly 3.5% occur only once, and over 3.5% lies in the top ten. J gave up 4 bases and V 6 bases, and 8 bases lay outside the gene matches. This CDR3 spans 13 amino acids. Per germline, CDR1 DFQATT and CDR2 SNEGSKA (reference sequence). The origin of this receptor is a man between 35 and 55 years old with multiple sclerosis. This chain uses TRBV20-1 with TRBJ2-5, with 7 nucleotides matching TRBD2. Sample: PBMCs. CDR3 residues: CSAAGASGETQYF. The CDR3 DNA reads as TGCAGTGCCGCCGGGGCTAGCGGAGAGACCCAGTACTTC.